This T cell receptor beta chain was sequenced during a study of post-analysis software for immune sequencing data. Study observations and caveats: Patients used roughly five TRBV segments, including TRBV5-6, TRBV5-1 and TRBV20-1, more often than controls. For normalized Chao1 diversity, multiple sclerosis patients scored significantly lower than controls did. F-measure co-clustering was strong for batch-matched samples.

cDNA libraries for TCR beta contained unique molecular identifiers. TCRdb redid the calling of the PCR reads with MiXCR, one entry per CDR3 protein. In the table there are hundreds of thousands of distinct CDR3 sequences, 25% to 30% of which are singletons. The CDR3 totals 14 residues. CDR1 and CDR2 from the germline V gene are SGDLS and YYNGEE. Trimming cost V 4 bases and J 3 bases; bases outside gene matches: 6. Turning to this clonotype: Its antigen is not known.

The rearrangement links TRBV9 to TRBJ1-1; 7 bases fit TRBD1. The sample taken for sequencing was blood. This TCR was sampled from a girl aged 10-17 years with multiple sclerosis. CDR3 bases: TGTGCCAGCAGCTCCAGACAGGGCTACACTGAAGCTTTCTTT. Protein: CASSSRQGYTEAFF.